One sample yielded the 5 T cell receptor beta chains listed below, sequenced in a study of OX40 agonist ivuxolimab in advanced cancers. The library was obtained by the immunoSEQ multiplex PCR assay. TCRdb limited this immuneACCESS table to in-frame rearrangements with V and J called. A share of clones is missing; checked studies link under half to unresolved V genes, and the rest is unexplained. In all, the sample holds tens of thousands of clones, and around 79% of those were seen once. The ten largest clones add up to under 2% of the sample. Sequenced material: CD4+ or CD8+ T cells sorted from blood, taken in a trial of the OX40 agonist ivuxolimab. These receptors came from an adult with an advanced solid tumor such as melanoma, head and neck, liver or kidney cancer.

This sequence joins TRBV10-3 and TRBJ2-3; possibly TRBD1 for D (5 bases). The CDR3 spans 11 residues. V was trimmed by 7 bases and J by 7 bases, leaving 9 bases between them. Per germline, CDR1 ENHRY and CDR2 SYGVKD. This chain's CDR3 is CAIMDTNTQYF. DNA for the CDR3: TGTGCCATCATGGACACTAATACGCAGTATTTT.

With regard to this clone: The junction departs from germline at one end; a sequencing error may be responsible. The chain joins TRBV5-1 to TRBJ2-7; unclear D gene. The CDR3 runs 11 residues. CDR1 is SGHRS and CDR2 is YFSETQ in the germline V gene. The CDR3 DNA reads TGTGCCAGCAGCTTTGCAAGTGTGCAGTACTTC. This gives the protein CASSFASVQYF.

The genes are TRBV19 and TRBJ1-1; unclear D gene. V was clipped by 4 bases and J by 7 bases, with 22 bases between them. Germline V CDR1 and CDR2: LNHDA, SQIVND (reference sequence). The CDR3 is 16 residues long. CDR3: CASSNPRAGLNFEAFF. The CDR3 region has the DNA TGTGCCAGTAGTAACCCCCGGGCGGGGTTGAATTTTGAAGCTTTCTTT.

The chain uses TRBV28 and TRBJ2-5; D is ambiguous. With 7 bases removed from V and 5 bases from J, the gap between germline ends came to 5 bases. This CDR3 region has 10 residues. Germline loops: CDR1 MDHEN, CDR2 SYDVKM. The DNA for the CDR3 is TGTGCCAGCATCGGGGAGACCCAGTACTTC. Its translation: CASIGETQYF.

J is TRBJ1-5 and V is TRBV6-6; TRBD1 matches 9 bases. The V and J ends lost 2 bases and 4 bases, in that order; junction bases with no gene match: 0. Germline CDR1 reads MNHNY; CDR2 reads SVGAGI (reference sequence). The CDR3 contains 14 residues. The DNA of the CDR3 is TGTGCCAGCAGTTACGGACAGGGGAATCAGCCCCAGCATTTT. Translating it yields CASSYGQGNQPQHF.